The clone carrying this T cell receptor beta chain was seen many times. Antigen unknown. In the source study's methods: The study's classifier, a distant-metastasis tool for papillary thyroid cancer, was built using CDR3 differences across clinicopathological groups. TCRdb re-called clones from the PCR reads using MiXCR. The V and J calls come from TCRdb's annotation, not from the publication. The sample records more than 40,000 clones, less than 5% being singletons. This CDR3 is 15 amino acids long. From germline, CDR1 is SNHLY and CDR2 FYNNEI. Trimming took off 3 bases at V and 6 bases at J, with 15 bases between the two ends. Thyroid surgery took place with no prior treatment in any patient. The sample is drawn from a study of metastatic and nonmetastatic thyroid tumors. Looking at the study overall: Thyroid patients, malignant and benign, had repertoires compared across blood and tumor or nodule tissue.

Notes on the study in general: The study reportedly found significantly higher TCR beta diversity in malignant thyroid tumors than benign nodules, in blood and tumor.

The chain is built from TRBV2 and TRBJ2-1, with D perhaps TRBD1 (5 bases). The source material was blood. This TCR was recovered from a female donor with papillary thyroid cancer or a benign thyroid nodule (not recorded which). Some clones in this sample may be carry-over from other donors' samples. As DNA, the CDR3 is TGTGCCAGCAGTGAGATGGCTAAAAGGGGCAATGAGCAGTTCTTC. Its translation: CASSEMAKRGNEQFF.